Below, one T cell receptor (beta chain) is given with its context. This sample is part of a study of blood T cell repertoires in COVID-19. Study in general: Material from acute and convalescent COVID-19 was sourced from the United States, Italy and Spain. The analysed material was cDNA or gDNA that came from T cells, B-cell-depleted T cells, or PBMCs.

In the study's own analysis: Researchers report that nucleated cell counts were estimated from reference gene primer amplification. Assay: immunoSEQ multiplex PCR; the TCRdb copy retains only in-frame clones and omits some. V and J calls plus clone size are reproduced from that table; the DNA served to infer D and trimming. The table has more than 95,000 clones, 82% seen once; the top ten hold about 8%. V was clipped by 6 bases and J by 2 bases, with 17 bases between them. The CDR3 totals 16 residues. The germline CDR1 and CDR2 sequences are WSHSY and SAAADI. The V gene is TRBV10-2, the J gene TRBJ1-5; possibly TRBD1 for D (6 bases). The sequencing input was peripheral blood. This receptor was taken from a man between 70 and 80 years old with active or convalescent COVID-19. Written as DNA, the CDR3 is TGCGCCAGCAGCCCCCTACAGGGAGATCGCAATCAGCCCCAGCATTTT. Residues: CASSPLQGDRNQPQHF.